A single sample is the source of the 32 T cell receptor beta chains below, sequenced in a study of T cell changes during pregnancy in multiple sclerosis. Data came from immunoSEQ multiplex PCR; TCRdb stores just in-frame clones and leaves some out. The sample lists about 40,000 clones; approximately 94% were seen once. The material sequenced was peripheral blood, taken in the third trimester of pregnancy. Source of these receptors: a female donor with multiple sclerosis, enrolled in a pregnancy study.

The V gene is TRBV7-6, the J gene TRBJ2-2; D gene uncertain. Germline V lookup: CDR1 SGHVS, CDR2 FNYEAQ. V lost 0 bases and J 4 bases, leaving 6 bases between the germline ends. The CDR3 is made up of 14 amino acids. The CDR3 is CASSLATVTGELFF. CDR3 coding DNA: TGTGCCAGCAGCTTAGCAACGGTCACCGGGGAGCTGTTTTTT.

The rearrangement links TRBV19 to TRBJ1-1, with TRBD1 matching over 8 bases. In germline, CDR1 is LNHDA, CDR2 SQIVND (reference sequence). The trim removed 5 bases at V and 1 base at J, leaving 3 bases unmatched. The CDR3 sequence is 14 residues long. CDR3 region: CASSEGQANTEAFF. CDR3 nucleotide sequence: TGTGCCAGTAGTGAGGGACAGGCGAACACTGAAGCTTTCTTT. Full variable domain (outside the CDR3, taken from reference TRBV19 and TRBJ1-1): DGGITQSPKYLFRKEGQNVTLSCEQNLNHDAMYWYRQDPGQGLRLIYYSQIVNDFQKGDIAEGYSVSREKKESFPLTVTSAQKNPTAFYLCASSEGQANTEAFFGQGTRLTVV.

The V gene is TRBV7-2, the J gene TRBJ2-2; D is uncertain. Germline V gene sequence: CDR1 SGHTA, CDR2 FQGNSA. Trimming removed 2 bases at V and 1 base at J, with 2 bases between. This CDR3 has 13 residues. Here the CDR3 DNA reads TGTGCCAGCAGCTTACTGAACACCGGGGAGCTGTTTTTT. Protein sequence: CASSLLNTGELFF.

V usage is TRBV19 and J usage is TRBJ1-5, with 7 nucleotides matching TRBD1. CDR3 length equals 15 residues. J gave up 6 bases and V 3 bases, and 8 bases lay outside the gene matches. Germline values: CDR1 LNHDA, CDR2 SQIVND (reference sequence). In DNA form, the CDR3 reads TGTGCCAGTAGTATTAAAAGGGGGCCTGGTCAGCCCCAGCATTTT. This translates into CASSIKRGPGQPQHF.

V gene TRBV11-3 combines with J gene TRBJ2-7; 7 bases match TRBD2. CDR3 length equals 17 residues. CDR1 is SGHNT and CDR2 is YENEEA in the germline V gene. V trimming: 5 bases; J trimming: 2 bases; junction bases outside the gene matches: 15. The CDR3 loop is CASSGGFGLGGAYEQYF. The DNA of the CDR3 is TGTGCCAGCAGCGGAGGTTTCGGCTTGGGAGGGGCCTACGAGCAGTACTTC.

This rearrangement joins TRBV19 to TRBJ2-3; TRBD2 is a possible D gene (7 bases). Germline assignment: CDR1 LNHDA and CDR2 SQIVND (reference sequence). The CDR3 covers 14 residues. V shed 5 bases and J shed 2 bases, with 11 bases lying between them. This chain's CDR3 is CASSGRGPTDTQYF. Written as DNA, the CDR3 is TGTGCCAGTAGTGGGCGGGGGCCCACAGATACGCAGTATTTT.

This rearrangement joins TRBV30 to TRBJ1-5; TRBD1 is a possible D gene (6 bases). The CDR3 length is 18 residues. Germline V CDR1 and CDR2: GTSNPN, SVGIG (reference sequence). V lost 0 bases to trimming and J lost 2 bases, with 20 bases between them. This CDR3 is CAWSVPGGAGRGNQPQHF. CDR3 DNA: TGTGCCTGGAGTGTACCTGGGGGCGCAGGCCGAGGCAATCAGCCCCAGCATTTT. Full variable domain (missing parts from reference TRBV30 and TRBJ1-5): SQTIHQWPATLVQPVGSPLSLECTVEGTSNPNLYWYRQAAGRGLQLLFYSVGIGQISSEVPQNLSASRPQDRQFILSSKKLLLSDSGFYLCAWSVPGGAGRGNQPQHFGDGTRLSIL.

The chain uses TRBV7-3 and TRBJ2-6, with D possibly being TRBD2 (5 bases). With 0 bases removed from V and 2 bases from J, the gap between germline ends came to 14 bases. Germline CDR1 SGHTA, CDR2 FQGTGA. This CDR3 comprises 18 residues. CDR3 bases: TGTGCCAGCAGCTTAACGAGGAATTCGGGAACTGGGGCCAACGTCCTGACTTTC. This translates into CASSLTRNSGTGANVLTF.

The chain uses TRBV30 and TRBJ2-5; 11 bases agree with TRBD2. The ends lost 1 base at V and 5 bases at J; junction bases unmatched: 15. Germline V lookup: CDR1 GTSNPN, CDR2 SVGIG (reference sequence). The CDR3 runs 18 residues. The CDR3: CAWSGGFLAGGWTETQYF. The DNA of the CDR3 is TGTGCCTGGAGTGGGGGTTTCCTAGCGGGGGGCTGGACGGAGACCCAGTACTTC.

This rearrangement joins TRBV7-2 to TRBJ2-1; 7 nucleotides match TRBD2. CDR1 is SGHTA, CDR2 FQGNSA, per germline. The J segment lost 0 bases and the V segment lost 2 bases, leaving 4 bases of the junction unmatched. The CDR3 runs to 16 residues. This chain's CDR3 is CASSLMGGGSYNEQFF. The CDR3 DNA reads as TGTGCCAGCAGCTTAATGGGGGGGGGCTCCTACAATGAGCAGTTCTTC.

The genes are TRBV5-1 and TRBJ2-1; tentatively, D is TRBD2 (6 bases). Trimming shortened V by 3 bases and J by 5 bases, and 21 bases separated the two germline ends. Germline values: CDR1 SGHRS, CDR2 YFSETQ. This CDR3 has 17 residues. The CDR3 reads CASSSTPGTLGDNEQFF. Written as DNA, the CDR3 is TGCGCCAGCAGCTCAACACCCGGGACTTTAGGGGACAATGAGCAGTTCTTC.

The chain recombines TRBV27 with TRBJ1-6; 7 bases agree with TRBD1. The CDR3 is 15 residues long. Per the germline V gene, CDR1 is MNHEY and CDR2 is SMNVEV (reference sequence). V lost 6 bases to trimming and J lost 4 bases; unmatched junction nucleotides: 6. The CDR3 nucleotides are TGTGCCAGCAGGACCGGGACAGTTTATAATTCACCCCTCCACTTT. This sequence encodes CASRTGTVYNSPLHF.

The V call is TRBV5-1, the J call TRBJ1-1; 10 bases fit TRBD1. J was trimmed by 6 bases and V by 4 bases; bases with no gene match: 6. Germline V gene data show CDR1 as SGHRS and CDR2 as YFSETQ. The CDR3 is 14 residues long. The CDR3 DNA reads TGCGCCAGCAGCATTCGACAGGGGGCCTCTGAAGCTTTCTTT. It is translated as CASSIRQGASEAFF.

CDR3 amino acids: CASSPDYTDPDYEQYF. CDR3 DNA: TGTGCCAGCAGCCCCGACTACACCGACCCCGACTACGAGCAGTACTTC. The V gene is TRBV13, the J gene TRBJ2-7, with TRBD2 as a possible D gene (5 bases). Germline V CDR1 and CDR2: PRHDT, FYEKMQ (reference sequence). V was cut by 5 bases and J by 3 bases, with 20 bases left in between. The CDR3 contains 16 residues.

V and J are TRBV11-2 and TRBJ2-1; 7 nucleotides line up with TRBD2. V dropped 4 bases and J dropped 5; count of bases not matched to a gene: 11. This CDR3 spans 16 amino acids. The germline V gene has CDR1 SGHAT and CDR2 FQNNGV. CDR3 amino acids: CASSSLSGLGNNEQFF. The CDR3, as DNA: TGTGCCAGCAGCTCCCTTAGCGGGTTAGGCAACAATGAGCAGTTCTTC.

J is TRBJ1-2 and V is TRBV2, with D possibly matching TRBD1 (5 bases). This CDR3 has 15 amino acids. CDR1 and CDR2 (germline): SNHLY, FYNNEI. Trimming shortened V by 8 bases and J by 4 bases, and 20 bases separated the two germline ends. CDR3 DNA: TGTGCCAGCCAGAGGCAGGCGGGGCTAGGCTATGGCTACACCTTC. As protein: CASQRQAGLGYGYTF.

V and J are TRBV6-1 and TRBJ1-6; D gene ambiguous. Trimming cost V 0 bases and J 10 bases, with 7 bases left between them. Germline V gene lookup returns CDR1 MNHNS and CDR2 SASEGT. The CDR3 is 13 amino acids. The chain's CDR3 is CASSEALRSPLHF. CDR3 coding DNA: TGTGCCAGCAGTGAAGCGCTGAGATCACCCCTCCACTTT.

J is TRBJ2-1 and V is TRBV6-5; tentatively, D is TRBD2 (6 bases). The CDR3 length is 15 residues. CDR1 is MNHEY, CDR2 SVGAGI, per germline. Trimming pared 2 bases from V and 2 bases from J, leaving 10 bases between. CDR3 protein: CASSYGGATYNEQFF. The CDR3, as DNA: TGTGCCAGCAGTTACGGCGGGGCAACCTACAATGAGCAGTTCTTC.

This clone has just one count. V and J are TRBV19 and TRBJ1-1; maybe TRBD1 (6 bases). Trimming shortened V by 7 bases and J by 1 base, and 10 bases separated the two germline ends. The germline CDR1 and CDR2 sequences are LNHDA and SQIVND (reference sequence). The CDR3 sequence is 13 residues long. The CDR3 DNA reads TGTGCCAGTAATTTAGGGGGGAACACTGAAGCTTTCTTT. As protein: CASNLGGNTEAFF.

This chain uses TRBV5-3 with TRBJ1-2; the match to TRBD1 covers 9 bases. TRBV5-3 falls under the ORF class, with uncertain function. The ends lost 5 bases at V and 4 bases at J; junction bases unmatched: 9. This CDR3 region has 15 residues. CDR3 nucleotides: TGTGCCAGAAGGGACGGACAGGGGAGTGGCTATGGCTACACCTTC. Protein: CARRDGQGSGYGYTF.

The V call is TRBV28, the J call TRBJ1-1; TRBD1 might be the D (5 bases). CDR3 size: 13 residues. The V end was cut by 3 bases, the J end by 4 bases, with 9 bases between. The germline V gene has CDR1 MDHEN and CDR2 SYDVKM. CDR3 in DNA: TGTGCCAGCAGTTTGGGGGAGGGCACTGAAGCTTTCTTT. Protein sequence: CASSLGEGTEAFF.

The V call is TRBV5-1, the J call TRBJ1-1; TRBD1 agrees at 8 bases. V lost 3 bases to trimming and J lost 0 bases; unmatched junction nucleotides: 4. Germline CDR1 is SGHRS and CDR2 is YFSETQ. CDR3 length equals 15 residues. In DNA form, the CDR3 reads TGCGCCAGCAGCTACGAGACAGGGGTGAACACTGAAGCTTTCTTT. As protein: CASSYETGVNTEAFF.

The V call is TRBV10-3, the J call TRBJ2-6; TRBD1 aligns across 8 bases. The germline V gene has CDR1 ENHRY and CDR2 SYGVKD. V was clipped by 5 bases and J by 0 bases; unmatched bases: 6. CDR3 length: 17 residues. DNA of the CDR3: TGTGCCATCAGTCGTGGACAGGGAGGCTCTGGGGCCAACGTCCTGACTTTC. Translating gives CAISRGQGGSGANVLTF.

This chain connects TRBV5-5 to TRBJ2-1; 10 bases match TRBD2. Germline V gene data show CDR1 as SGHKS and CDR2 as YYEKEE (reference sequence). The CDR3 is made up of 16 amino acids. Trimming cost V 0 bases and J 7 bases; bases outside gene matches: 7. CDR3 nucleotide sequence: TGTGCCAGCAGCTTGGCTCTAGCGGGAGTACGGAATGAGCAGTTCTTC. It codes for CASSLALAGVRNEQFF.

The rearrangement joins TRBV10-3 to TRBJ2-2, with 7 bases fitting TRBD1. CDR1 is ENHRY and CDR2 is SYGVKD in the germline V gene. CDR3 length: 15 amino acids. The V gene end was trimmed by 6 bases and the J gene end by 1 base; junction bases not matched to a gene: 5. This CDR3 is CAIRRTGQNTGELFF. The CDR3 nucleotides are TGTGCCATCAGACGGACAGGCCAGAACACCGGGGAGCTGTTTTTT.

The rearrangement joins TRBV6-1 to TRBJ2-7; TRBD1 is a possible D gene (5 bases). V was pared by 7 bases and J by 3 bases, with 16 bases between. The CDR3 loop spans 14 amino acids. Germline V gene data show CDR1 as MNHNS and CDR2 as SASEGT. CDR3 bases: TGTGCCAGCATGCTCATCCAGGGAATCTACGAGCAGTACTTC. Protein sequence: CASMLIQGIYEQYF.

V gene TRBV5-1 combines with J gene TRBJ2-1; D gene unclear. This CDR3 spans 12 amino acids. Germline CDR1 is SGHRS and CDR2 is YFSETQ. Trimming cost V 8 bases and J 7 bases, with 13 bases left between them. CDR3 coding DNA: TGCGCCAGTCGGGTAGACCCAAATGAGCAGTTCTTC. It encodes CASRVDPNEQFF.

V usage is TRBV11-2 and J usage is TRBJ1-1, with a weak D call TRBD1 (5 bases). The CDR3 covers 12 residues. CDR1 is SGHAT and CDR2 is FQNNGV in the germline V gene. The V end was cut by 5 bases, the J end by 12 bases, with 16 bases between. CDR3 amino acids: CASSPIGVKPFF. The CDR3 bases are TGTGCCAGCAGCCCCATAGGGGTCAAGCCTTTCTTT.

The CDR3, as DNA: TGTGCCAGCAGTGAAGCGGGAGGGCTGAATGAGCAGTTCTTC. As protein: CASSEAGGLNEQFF. V is TRBV6-4 and J is TRBJ2-1; 10 bases map to TRBD2. From germline, CDR1 is MRHNA and CDR2 SNTAGT. The CDR3 is made up of 14 amino acids. Trimming cost V 3 bases and J 7 bases; bases outside gene matches: 3.

The CDR3, as DNA: TGTGCCAGCAGCACCCGGACAGGGAAAGGCTCTGGGGCCAACGTCCTGACTTTC. Its protein product is CASSTRTGKGSGANVLTF. V is TRBV7-8 and J is TRBJ2-6; 8 bases agree with TRBD1. The CDR3 has 18 residues. The J segment lost 0 bases and the V segment lost 5 bases, leaving 9 bases of the junction unmatched. Germline CDR1 and CDR2: SGHVS and FQNEAQ.

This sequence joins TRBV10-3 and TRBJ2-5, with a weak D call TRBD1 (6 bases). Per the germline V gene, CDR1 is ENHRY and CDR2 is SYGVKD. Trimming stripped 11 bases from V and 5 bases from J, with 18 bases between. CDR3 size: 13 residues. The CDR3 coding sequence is TGTGCCGCCCAACAGGGAGTAGGGGAGACCCAGTACTTC. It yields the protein CAAQQGVGETQYF.

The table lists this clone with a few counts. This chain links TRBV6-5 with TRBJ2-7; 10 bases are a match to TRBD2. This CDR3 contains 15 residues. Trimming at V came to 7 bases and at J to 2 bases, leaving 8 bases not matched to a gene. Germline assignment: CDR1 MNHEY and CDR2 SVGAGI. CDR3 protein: CASTPGLAFPYEQYF. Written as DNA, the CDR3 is TGTGCCAGCACCCCGGGACTAGCGTTTCCCTACGAGCAGTACTTC.